This T cell receptor beta chain came from a study of metastatic and nonmetastatic thyroid tumors. Study as a whole: Samples came from malignant and benign thyroid patients, and repertoires were compared across blood and tumor or nodule tissue.

This clone was recorded at least ten times. The antigen remains undetermined. Authors' data handling: A classifier for distant metastasis in papillary thyroid cancer was constructed using CDR3 differences observed across clinicopathological groups. TCRdb ran MiXCR on the PCR reads. Clone size and V and J calls follow TCRdb, not the original study. There are about 52,000 clones in the sample; around a sixth occur only once, and about 2.7% lies in the top ten. Study findings and constraints: Reported TCR beta diversity, measured in blood and tumor, was significantly higher for malignant thyroid tumors than for benign nodules.

Thyroid surgery was preceded by no treatment in any patient. Sequencing was carried out using blood. The origin of this receptor is a female donor with papillary thyroid cancer or a benign thyroid nodule (not recorded which). Some clones in this sample may be carry-over from other donors' samples.

The CDR3 DNA sequence: TGTGCCAGCAGCTTAGACCTAGCGGCTTCCATAAATGAGCAGTTCTTC. It is translated as CASSLDLAASINEQFF. J is TRBJ2-1 and V is TRBV11-2, with 7 positions matching TRBD2. Germline CDR1 is SGHAT and CDR2 is FQNNGV. The V segment lost 0 bases and the J segment 7 bases; nucleotides outside the gene matches: 9. CDR3 length equals 16 residues.